A selection of T cell receptor beta chains follows, all from one sample in a study of immune cell composition in non-small cell lung cancer. Produced via immunoSEQ multiplex PCR; TCRdb's table is partial and in-frame only. Among some 9,000 clones listed, less than 80% were seen once. The sequenced sample was non-adjacent lung tissue. The receptors were gathered from a human donor with non-small cell lung cancer. Each CDR3 is given with its conserved first and last residue. The order of the fields is D gene, J gene, V gene, clone size, CDR3 DNA, CDR3 protein. The D gene is left open where the match is weak. A clone size is listed for some rows: how often the clone was seen (once, few, many), or a class if it is expanded.

D: .; J: TRBJ2-7; V: TRBV2; size: few; DNA: TGTGCCAGCAGTTGGGACAACTCCTACGAGCAGTACTTC; CDR3: CASSWDNSYEQYF
D: TRBD1; J: TRBJ2-2; V: TRBV12-5; size: few; DNA: TGTGCTAGTGGCCGTGGACAGGGGATAGACACCGGGGAGCTGTTTTTT; CDR3: CASGRGQGIDTGELFF
D: .; J: TRBJ1-2; V: TRBV19; size: .; DNA: TGTGCCAGTAGTACGCTAGTGCACGTTGGCTACACCTTC; CDR3: CASSTLVHVGYTF
D: .; J: TRBJ2-2; V: TRBV5-7; size: .; DNA: TGTGCCAGCATCCCCCGGGACTGCTTCACCGGGGAGCTGTTTTTT; CDR3: CASIPRDCFTGELFF
D: TRBD1; J: TRBJ2-1; V: TRBV7-2; size: .; DNA: TGTGCCAGCAGCTTGACAGGGGGCTCCTACAATGAGCAGTTCTTC; CDR3: CASSLTGGSYNEQFF
D: TRBD1; J: TRBJ1-6; V: TRBV6-1; size: .; DNA: TGTGCCAGCTGCGACAGGGGGCAAAATTCACCCCTCCACTTT; CDR3: CASCDRGQNSPLHF
D: .; J: TRBJ1-1; V: TRBV5-1; size: .; DNA: TGCGCCAGCAGCTTCCGGGACACGAACACTGAAGCTTTCTTT; CDR3: CASSFRDTNTEAFF
D: .; J: TRBJ1-6; V: TRBV6-5; size: .; DNA: TGTGCCAGCAGTTCGGGATCCGGGACACATAATTCACCCCTCCACTTT; CDR3: CASSSGSGTHNSPLHF
D: .; J: TRBJ1-3; V: TRBV11-2; size: .; DNA: TGTGCCAGCAGCTTGAGGGCTGGAAACACCATATATTTT; CDR3: CASSLRAGNTIYF
D: .; J: TRBJ1-2; V: TRBV18; size: few; DNA: TGTGCCAGCTCACTATTCGACTCGGGGGGCGCAGTCTATGGCTACACCTTC; CDR3: CASSLFDSGGAVYGYTF
D: TRBD2; J: TRBJ2-3; V: TRBV7-2; size: .; DNA: TGTGCCAGCAGCTTCGGGCGGGGGGCAGATACGCAGTATTTT; CDR3: CASSFGRGADTQYF
D: TRBD2; J: TRBJ2-7; V: TRBV18; size: medium-sized; DNA: TGTGCCAGCTCACCACCTACTAGCGCCCACGAGCAGTACTTC; CDR3: CASSPPTSAHEQYF
D: .; J: TRBJ1-5; V: TRBV6-5; size: .; DNA: TGTGCCACCGGGGTAACACGGATCAATCAGCCCCAGCATTTT; CDR3: CATGVTRINQPQHF
D: .; J: TRBJ1-5; V: TRBV4-3; size: .; DNA: TGCGCCAGCAGCCAAGATTATAGCAATCAGCCCCAGCATTTT; CDR3: CASSQDYSNQPQHF
D: TRBD2; J: TRBJ2-2; V: TRBV5-4; size: .; DNA: TGTGCCAGCAGCTTCTCAGCGGGGGCCCCGGGCACCGGGGAGCTGTTTTTT; CDR3: CASSFSAGAPGTGELFF
D: .; J: TRBJ1-5; V: TRBV18; size: .; DNA: TGTGCCAGCTCAGGCCCGGGAGCCGCACCGTTCTATAGCAATCAGCCCCAGCATTTT; CDR3: CASSGPGAAPFYSNQPQHF
D: TRBD2; J: TRBJ2-7; V: TRBV6-5; size: once; DNA: TGTGCCAGCAGTCCTAGCGGGGGCCCCTACGAGCAGTACTTC; CDR3: CASSPSGGPYEQYF
D: TRBD1; J: TRBJ1-5; V: TRBV2; size: few; DNA: TGTGCCAGCAGTGTTAGCAGGGGGCTCAGCAATCAGCCCCAGCATTTT; CDR3: CASSVSRGLSNQPQHF